The rows below give T cell receptor beta chains drawn from one sample of a study of PD-1 blockade in classical Hodgkin lymphoma. Sequencing used immunoSEQ multiplex PCR; TCRdb keeps in-frame clones, though not all of them. The sample consists of about 72,000 clones, under 95% of them appearing once. The source material was peripheral blood mononuclear cells (PBMCs), sampled at baseline. The receptors were sampled from a human donor with classical Hodgkin lymphoma. The CDR3 runs from the conserved cysteine through the conserved F or W. The D gene is left open where the match is weak.

D | J | V | CDR3 | DNA
TRBD2 | TRBJ2-7 | TRBV30 | CAWSVPGLAPKQYF | TGTGCCTGGAGTGTACCGGGACTAGCGCCCAAGCAGTACTTC
. | TRBJ2-7 | TRBV6-1 | CASSEEGLEWGSYEQYF | TGTGCCAGCAGTGAAGAGGGGTTGGAATGGGGCTCCTACGAGCAGTACTTC
. | TRBJ1-2 | TRBV5-1 | CASSFGYGYTF | TGCGCCAGCAGCTTCGGGTATGGCTACACCTTC
TRBD1 | TRBJ1-2 | TRBV7-9 | CASSHHADRGIKGSYYTF | TGTGCCAGCAGCCATCACGCGGACAGGGGGATTAAAGGCTCCTACTACACCTTC
TRBD2 | TRBJ2-5 | TRBV15 | CATSRGLAVNQETQYF | TGTGCCACCAGCAGAGGACTAGCGGTGAACCAAGAGACCCAGTACTTC
TRBD1 | TRBJ2-7 | TRBV9 | CASSPRRGDRGPHEQYF | TGTGCCAGCAGCCCCCGGAGGGGCGACAGGGGTCCCCACGAGCAGTACTTC
. | TRBJ1-2 | TRBV6-5 | CASGEGQSYGYTF | TGTGCCAGCGGGGAAGGACAGAGTTATGGCTACACCTTC
TRBD2 | TRBJ2-1 | TRBV5-6 | CASSSRESGIRSYNEQFF | TGTGCCAGCAGCTCCCGCGAGAGCGGGATAAGGTCCTACAATGAGCAGTTCTTC
TRBD2 | TRBJ2-1 | TRBV11-3 | CASSLDSGSSYNEQFF | TGTGCCAGCAGCTTAGACAGCGGGAGCTCCTACAATGAGCAGTTCTTC
TRBD2 | TRBJ2-7 | TRBV2 | CAMGGAYEQYF | TGTGCCATGGGAGGGGCCTACGAGCAGTACTTC
. | TRBJ1-2 | TRBV27 | CASTPGAGEDYGYTF | TGTGCCAGCACCCCAGGGGCAGGGGAGGACTATGGCTACACCTTC
TRBD1 | TRBJ2-5 | TRBV7-8 | CASSSRQGAGETQYF | TGTGCCAGCAGCTCCCGCCAGGGGGCAGGTGAGACCCAGTACTTC
. | TRBJ1-2 | TRBV5-5 | CASSSGTGLPNYGYTF | TGTGCCAGCAGCTCAGGCACAGGGCTCCCTAACTATGGCTACACCTTC
TRBD1 | TRBJ1-2 | TRBV28 | CATPGGPNYGYTF | TGTGCCACCCCAGGGGGGCCTAACTATGGCTACACCTTC
. | TRBJ2-1 | TRBV7-6 | CASSSYSGSSYNEQFF | TGTGCCAGCAGCTCCTACTCCGGGAGCTCCTACAATGAGCAGTTCTTC
. | TRBJ2-7 | TRBV27 | CASSFYGGSTYEQYF | TGTGCCAGCAGTTTTTACGGTGGGAGTACCTACGAGCAGTACTTC